Listed below are T cell receptor beta chains from one sample, sequenced in a study of blood T cell repertoires in COVID-19. The assay was immunoSEQ multiplex PCR, and TCRdb's table has in-frame clones only and misses some. Of a few hundred thousand clones listed, nearly 90% were seen once; the top ten hold around 4.5%. The specimen was PBMCs or T cells enriched from blood (not recorded which). The source is a woman in her late teens or twenties with acute COVID-19. Each CDR3 is given with its conserved first and last residue. The order of the fields is J gene, D gene, V gene, CDR3 DNA, CDR3 protein. A D gene is named only where the DNA matches it firmly.

J: TRBJ2-5; D: TRBD2; V: TRBV6-5; DNA: TGTGCCAGCGGAGCGGGAGAAGAGACCCAGTACTTC; CDR3: CASGAGEETQYF
J: TRBJ1-5; D: NA; V: TRBV3-1/TRBV3-2; DNA: TGTGCCAGCAGCCAAGGAGGAGGGAACAATCAGCCCCAGCATTTT; CDR3: CASSQGGGNNQPQHF
J: TRBJ2-7; D: TRBD2; V: TRBV7-2; DNA: TGTGCCAGCAGCTTAGCGCCAGCTAGCGGGATCTACGAGCAGTACTTC; CDR3: CASSLAPASGIYEQYF
J: TRBJ2-3; D: TRBD2; V: TRBV29-1; DNA: TGCAGCGTTGGGCTAGCGGGATGGACAGATACGCAGTATTTT; CDR3: CSVGLAGWTDTQYF
J: TRBJ2-2; D: TRBD2; V: TRBV28; DNA: TGTGCCAGCAGTCCCGCGACTAGCGGGAGCACCGGGGAGCTGTTTTTT; CDR3: CASSPATSGSTGELFF
J: TRBJ2-6; D: NA; V: TRBV19; DNA: TGTGCCAGTAGTATACAGGGGGGTCCTTCTGGGGCCAACGTCCTGACTTTC; CDR3: CASSIQGGPSGANVLTF
J: TRBJ1-1; D: NA; V: TRBV7-3; DNA: TGTGCCAGCAGTTTCTCTCCAGGGACGGGGGTTCCTGAAGCTTTCTTT; CDR3: CASSFSPGTGVPEAFF
J: TRBJ2-2; D: TRBD1; V: TRBV28; DNA: TGTGCCAGCAGCGACAACAGGGGGCAGGGCACCGGGGAGCTGTTTTTT; CDR3: CASSDNRGQGTGELFF
J: TRBJ2-1; D: TRBD2; V: TRBV3-1/TRBV3-2; DNA: TGTGCCAGCAGCCACCTCATCAAGGGGGCGGGAGGGTCCTACAATGAGCAGTTCTTC; CDR3: CASSHLIKGAGGSYNEQFF
J: TRBJ2-1; D: TRBD1; V: TRBV24-1; DNA: TGTGCCACCAGTGACTTTCCCACCGGGACAGGGTCTAGTGAGCAGTTCTTC; CDR3: CATSDFPTGTGSSEQFF
J: TRBJ1-1; D: NA; V: TRBV3-1/TRBV3-2; DNA: TGTGCCAGCAGCCGGAACGGGGGATGGGAGAACACTGAAGCTTTCTTT; CDR3: CASSRNGGWENTEAFF
J: TRBJ2-7; D: NA; V: TRBV30; DNA: TGTGCCTGGAGGGGCCCTAATTCCTACGAGCAGTACTTC; CDR3: CAWRGPNSYEQYF
J: TRBJ1-4; D: NA; V: TRBV5-5; DNA: TGTGCCAGCAGCTTGCCCCCAGGGAGGACTAATGAAAAACTGTTTTTT; CDR3: CASSLPPGRTNEKLFF
J: TRBJ2-1; D: TRBD2; V: TRBV6-5; DNA: TGTGCCAGCAGAAGAAGCGGGATAACGGGCAATGAGCAGTTCTTC; CDR3: CASRRSGITGNEQFF
J: TRBJ2-6; D: TRBD2; V: TRBV7-6; DNA: TGTGCCAGCAGCCCGGGACTAGCGGACTCTGGGGCCAACGTCCTGACTTTC; CDR3: CASSPGLADSGANVLTF
J: TRBJ2-7; D: TRBD2; V: TRBV11-3; DNA: TGTGCCAGCAGCTTAGAAAGGACTAGCGGGAGGGCCAGCCACGAGCAGTACTTC; CDR3: CASSLERTSGRASHEQYF
J: TRBJ2-1; D: TRBD2; V: TRBV19; DNA: TGTGCCAGTAGTTCGGGACTAGCGGGAAATAATGAGCAGTTCTTC; CDR3: CASSSGLAGNNEQFF
J: TRBJ2-7; D: NA; V: TRBV6-5; DNA: TGTGCCAGCAGAACGGGTCCCGAGCAGTACTTC; CDR3: CASRTGPEQYF
J: TRBJ1-5; D: TRBD1; V: TRBV18; DNA: TGTGCCAGCTCACCACCGGGACAGGGGATTTCGGGCAATCAGCCCCAGCATTTT; CDR3: CASSPPGQGISGNQPQHF
J: TRBJ2-2; D: TRBD2; V: TRBV28; DNA: TGTGCCAGCAGTATACTAGCGATTTACACCGGGGAGCTGTTTTTT; CDR3: CASSILAIYTGELFF
J: TRBJ1-6; D: TRBD1; V: TRBV7-9; DNA: TGTGCCAGCAGCCTCACAGGGGGAGGTTCACCCCTCCACTTT; CDR3: CASSLTGGGSPLHF
J: TRBJ2-1; D: NA; V: TRBV6-6; DNA: TGTGCCAGCAGTTATCGGGGGACAGAAAACAATGAGCAGTTCTTC; CDR3: CASSYRGTENNEQFF